Sequencing of this T cell receptor beta chain was carried out in a study of T cell responses to AZD1222 COVID-19 vaccine. Study details: Some second doses came at about 4 weeks and others at about 12 weeks; these were pooled. Overall study findings and caveats: The study reported that nearly half of spike-specific TCRs target unmutated variant regions.

Sequencing was performed with immunoSEQ multiplex PCR; in TCRdb, only in-frame clones are kept and a portion is missing. The data hold 130,000 to 150,000 clones, with roughly 92% observed a single time. This clone was detected only a few times. Antigen unknown. The V gene lost 5 bases and the J gene lost 4 bases, with 15 bases spanning the gap. Germline V CDR1 and CDR2: SEHNR, FQNEAQ (reference sequence). The CDR3 runs 15 residues. V gene TRBV7-9 combines with J gene TRBJ2-1; D possibly corresponds to TRBD2 (6 bases). This TCR was recovered from an adult in good health. The source was peripheral blood, collected on day 0 of AZD1222 vaccination. Written as DNA, the CDR3 is TGTGCCAGCAGCAGGGACTGGGTTTTATACAATGAGCAGTTCTTC. Protein product: CASSRDWVLYNEQFF. The variable domain in full, completed from reference TRBV7-9 and TRBJ2-1, reads DTGVSQNPRHKITKRGQNVTFRCDPISEHNRLYWYRQTLGQGPEFLTYFQNEAQLEKSRLLSDRFSAERPKGSFSTLEIQRTEQGDSAMYLCASSRDWVLYNEQFFGPGTRLTVL.